This T cell receptor (beta chain) was profiled in a study of identical twins. Many counts were recorded for this clonotype. Germline CDR1 SQVTM, CDR2 ANQGSEA. V was pared by 4 bases and J by 1 base, with 16 bases between. The CDR3 has 15 residues. Template switching added a universal primer site, and cDNA bore unique molecular identifiers. TCRdb passed the 5' RACE reads through MiXCR, listing each CDR3 protein once. The sample carries 250,000 to 350,000 distinct CDR3 sequences, approximately 8% recorded once. These records were also assigned to another study, of yellow fever vaccine responses in identical twins.

Source material: memory (CD45RO+) T cells sorted from blood. The source of this sequence is a woman aged 18-29 years in good health. The chain employs TRBV29-1 and TRBJ2-5; maybe TRBD2 (5 bases). This CDR3 reads CSVVAPTGSQETQYF. CDR3 sequence (DNA): TGCAGCGTTGTAGCCCCGACGGGGAGCCAAGAGACCCAGTACTTC.